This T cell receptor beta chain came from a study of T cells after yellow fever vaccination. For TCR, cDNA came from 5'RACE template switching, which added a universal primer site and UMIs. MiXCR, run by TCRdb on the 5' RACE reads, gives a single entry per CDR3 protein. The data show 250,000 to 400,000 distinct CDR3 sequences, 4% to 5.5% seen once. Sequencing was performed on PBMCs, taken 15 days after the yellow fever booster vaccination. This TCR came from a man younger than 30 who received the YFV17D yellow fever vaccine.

In DNA, the CDR3 is TGCAGCGCCCGACCAGGGGGCATTAATGAGCAGTTCTTC. Its protein product is CSARPGGINEQFF. The chain couples TRBV29-1 to TRBJ2-1; 8 bases align to TRBD1. The CDR3 runs 13 residues. CDR1 and CDR2 (germline): SQVTM, ANQGSEA. V lost 7 bases to trimming and J lost 7 bases; unmatched junction nucleotides: 9.